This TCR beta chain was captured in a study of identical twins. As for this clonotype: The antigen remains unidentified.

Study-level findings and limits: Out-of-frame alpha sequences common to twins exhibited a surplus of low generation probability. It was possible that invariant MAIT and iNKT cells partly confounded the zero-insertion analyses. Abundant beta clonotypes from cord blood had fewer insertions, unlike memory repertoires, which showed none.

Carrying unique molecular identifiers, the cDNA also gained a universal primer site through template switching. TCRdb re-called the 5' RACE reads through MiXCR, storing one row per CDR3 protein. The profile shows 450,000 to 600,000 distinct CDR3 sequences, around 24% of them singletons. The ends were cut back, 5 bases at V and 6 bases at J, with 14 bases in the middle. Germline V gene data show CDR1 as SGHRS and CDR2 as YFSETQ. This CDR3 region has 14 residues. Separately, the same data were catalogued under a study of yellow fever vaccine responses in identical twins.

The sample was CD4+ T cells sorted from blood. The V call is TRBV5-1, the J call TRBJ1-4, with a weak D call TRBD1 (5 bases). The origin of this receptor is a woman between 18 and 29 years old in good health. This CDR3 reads CASRAGQGHEKLFF. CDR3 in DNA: TGCGCCAGCAGAGCTGGGCAGGGACATGAAAAACTGTTTTTT.